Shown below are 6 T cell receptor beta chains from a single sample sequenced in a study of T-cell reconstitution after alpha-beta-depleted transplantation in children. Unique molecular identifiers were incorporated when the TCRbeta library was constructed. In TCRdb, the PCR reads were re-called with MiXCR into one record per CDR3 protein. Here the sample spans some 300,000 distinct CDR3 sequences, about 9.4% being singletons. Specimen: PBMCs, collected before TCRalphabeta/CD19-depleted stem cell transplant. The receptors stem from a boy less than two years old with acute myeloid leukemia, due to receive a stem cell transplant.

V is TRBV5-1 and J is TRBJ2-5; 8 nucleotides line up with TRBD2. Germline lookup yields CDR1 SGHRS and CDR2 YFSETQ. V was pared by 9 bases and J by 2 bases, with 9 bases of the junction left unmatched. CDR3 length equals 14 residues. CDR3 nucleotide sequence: TGCGCCACCAGATCGGGGGGGATACAAGAGACCCAGTACTTC. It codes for CATRSGGIQETQYF.

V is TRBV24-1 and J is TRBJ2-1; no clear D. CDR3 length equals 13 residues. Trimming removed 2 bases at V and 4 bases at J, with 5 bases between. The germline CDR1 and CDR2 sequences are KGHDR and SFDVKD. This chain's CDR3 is CATSDSLYNEQFF. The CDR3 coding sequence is TGTGCCACCAGTGATTCTTTGTACAATGAGCAGTTCTTC.

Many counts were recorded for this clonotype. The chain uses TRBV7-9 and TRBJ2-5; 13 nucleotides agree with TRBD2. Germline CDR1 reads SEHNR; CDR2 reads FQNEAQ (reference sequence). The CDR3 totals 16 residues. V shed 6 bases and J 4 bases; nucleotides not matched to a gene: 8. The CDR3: CASSHPGLAGPETQYF. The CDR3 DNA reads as TGTGCCAGCAGTCACCCGGGACTAGCGGGGCCAGAGACCCAGTACTTC.

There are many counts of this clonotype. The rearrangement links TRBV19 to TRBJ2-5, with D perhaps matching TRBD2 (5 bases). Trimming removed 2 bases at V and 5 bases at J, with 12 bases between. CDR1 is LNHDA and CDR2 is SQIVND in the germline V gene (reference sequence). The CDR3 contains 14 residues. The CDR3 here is CASSIWTGEETQYF. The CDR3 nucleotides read TGTGCCAGTAGTATATGGACTGGAGAGGAGACCCAGTACTTC.

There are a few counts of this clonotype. CDR3 sequence reads: CASSRDSVPTNEQFF. DNA for the CDR3: TGTGCCAGCAGCCGAGACAGCGTCCCAACCAATGAGCAGTTCTTC. V gene TRBV9 combines with J gene TRBJ2-1; a possible D gene is TRBD1 (5 bases). The CDR3 runs to 15 residues. Per germline, CDR1 SGDLS and CDR2 YYNGEE. V lost 4 bases and J lost 6, with 17 bases in between.

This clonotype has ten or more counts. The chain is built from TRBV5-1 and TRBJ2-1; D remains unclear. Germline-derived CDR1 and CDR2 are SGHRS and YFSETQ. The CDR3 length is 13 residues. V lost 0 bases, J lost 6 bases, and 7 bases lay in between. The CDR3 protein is CASSLVQANEQFF. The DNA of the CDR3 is TGCGCCAGCAGCTTGGTGCAGGCCAATGAGCAGTTCTTC.